Detailed here is one TCR beta chain. This CDR3 is built from 15 residues. CDR1 is MNHEY, CDR2 SVGAGI, per germline. V gave up 2 bases and J gave up 5 bases; unmatched junction bases: 6. This sample was included in a study of CD8+ T cells in alopecia areata. TCR sequencing used cDNA made by reverse transcription of extracted RNA. Generated by immunoSEQ multiplex PCR, the TCRdb table keeps only in-frame clones and is missing some. The table includes more than 85,000 clones, 61% detected once. As to treatment: oral pan-JAK inhibitor, 5-10 mg twice daily. The chain employs TRBV6-5 and TRBJ2-1; 7 bases line up with TRBD2. This TCR was sampled from a human donor with alopecia areata. The source material was CD8+ T cells sorted from blood, sampled at week 4, from a patient treated with tofacitinib. The CDR3 loop is CASSYVGGSNNEQFF. In nucleotides, the CDR3 is TGTGCCAGCAGTTACGTCGGGGGGAGTAACAATGAGCAGTTCTTC.